This T cell receptor (beta chain) derives from a study of graft-versus-host responses after intestinal transplantation. About the research overall: Each recipient received a multivisceral, liver-intestinal, or isolated intestinal graft. Recipients were all induced with anti-thymocyte globulin, then given tacrolimus and steroids for around three years. General observations from the study: The study associated peak circulating GvH clone levels with early post-transplant HvG declines. GvH clones surfaced in recipient marrow, some emerging earlier in ileum or blood.

The CDR3 has 15 residues. After removal of 4 bases from V and 6 bases from J, the junction contained 9 bases not matched to a gene. CDR1 is MGHRA and CDR2 is YSYEKL in the germline V gene. Comments on this clone: What it binds is unknown.

Sequencing used immunoSEQ multiplex PCR; TCRdb keeps in-frame clones, though not all of them. The data show about 66,000 clones, roughly 87% seen once. This TCR derives from a human donor who received an intestinal transplant. The chain combines TRBV4-1 with TRBJ2-1; 7 bases are a match to TRBD2. Sample: unstimulated CD8+ T cells sorted from spleen or lymph node cells, taken before intestinal transplant. The CDR3 region is CASSRRDYPSNEQFF. For the CDR3, the DNA is TGCGCCAGCAGCCGCCGGGACTACCCAAGCAATGAGCAGTTCTTC.